Given below is one T cell receptor (beta chain) in context. The target antigen is unknown. Germline V gene lookup returns CDR1 SGHRS and CDR2 YFSETQ. Trimming took off 4 bases at V and 3 bases at J, with 13 bases between the two ends. The CDR3 is 15 amino acids. Researchers made TCR cDNA using 5'RACE template switching, and this step added a universal primer site and UMIs. TCRdb passed the 5' RACE reads through MiXCR, listing each CDR3 protein once. Among about 400,000 distinct CDR3 sequences listed, more than 9% were seen once. The sample originates from a study of T cells after yellow fever vaccination. General observations from the study: Primary-vaccination clones mostly resurfaced post-booster (96% CD4, about 87% CD8).

V and J are TRBV5-1 and TRBJ2-2, with a tentative D call TRBD1 (6 bases). The TCR comes from a man younger than 30 who received the YFV17D yellow fever vaccine. The sample consisted of PBMCs, taken on the day of the first yellow fever vaccination. CDR3 sequence (DNA): TGCGCCAGCAGCCTCATCACAGGGCACACCGGGGAGCTGTTTTTT. It encodes CASSLITGHTGELFF.